This record concerns one T cell receptor beta chain sequence. Its specificity is unknown. The authors reverse transcribed all of the isolated RNA, so sequencing captured expressed TCRB transcripts. TCRdb's copy holds only in-frame clones and misses some; the assay was immunoSEQ multiplex PCR. This table has 310,000 or so clones, 8% to 13% appearing once. In total, each donor contributed a single heparinised blood draw that averaged roughly 100 mL. CDR3 size: 15 residues. Germline CDR1 MNHEY, CDR2 SVGAGI. V was shortened by 5 bases and J by 3 bases, with 16 bases between the two germline ends. The data stem from a study of beta chain features in type 1 diabetes. Study-level information: Cell yields, age and gender were similar between patients and healthy donors. Study-wide findings and caveats: Type 1 diabetes patients showed a moderate but significant shortening of TCRB CDR3s in all four CD4+ subsets.

V usage is TRBV6-5 and J usage is TRBJ1-1; D uncertain. Sequencing was carried out using naive CD4+ T cells from blood. The receptor was derived from a woman under 40 in good health. The DNA for the CDR3 is TGTGCCAGCAGTCCCCGGGAGTGGGCTGACACTGAAGCTTTCTTT. It specifies CASSPREWADTEAFF.